This TCR beta chain came from a study of T cells in Graves' hyperthyroidism and ophthalmopathy. Whole-study results and caveats: A model built on 13 V-J features separated ophthalmopathy from stable hyperthyroidism.

RNA transcripts were the template for amplifying TCR beta CDR3 regions. When the TCR CDR3 underwent first-round RT-PCR, the HTBI primer set was used. TCRdb ran MiXCR on the multiplex PCR reads and lists one entry per CDR3 protein. The sample gives 500,000 to 600,000 distinct CDR3 sequences, 46% of which show up once; approximately 44% is in the top ten. Uncontrolled infection, other autoimmune disease, pregnancy or lactation barred patients from enrollment. Diagnoses were established using clinical symptoms, serum thyroxine and TRAb, thyroid ultrasound and orbital computed tomography. The CDR3 covers 16 residues. Trimming at V came to 0 bases and at J to 3 bases, leaving 7 bases not matched to a gene. Germline V gene data show CDR1 as SGHDN and CDR2 as FVKESK. For this clonotype: The antigen is unknown.

The source is an adult woman with Graves' disease, either hyperthyroidism or ophthalmopathy (not recorded which). V gene TRBV14 combines with J gene TRBJ1-2; 7 nucleotides line up with TRBD1. Sequencing used peripheral blood or thyroid tissue (not recorded which). The CDR3 DNA is TGTGCCAGCAGCCAAGATGTGCGGGGGACAGACTATGGCTACACCTTC. It codes for CASSQDVRGTDYGYTF. The full variable domain, in which reference TRBV14 and TRBJ1-2 provide the parts outside the CDR3, is EAGVTQFPSHSVIEKGQTVTLRCDPISGHDNLYWYRRVMGKEIKFLLHFVKESKQDESGMPNNRFLAERTGGTYSTLKVQPAELEDSGVYFCASSQDVRGTDYGYTFGSGTRLTVV.